The rows below give T cell receptor beta chains drawn from one sample of a study of beta chain features in type 1 diabetes. The protocol was immunoSEQ multiplex PCR, while the TCRdb copy is restricted to in-frame clones and leaves out a portion. The sample lists 130,000 or so clones; roughly 10% were seen once. The sample comprised central memory CD4+ T cells from blood. The receptors come from a man younger than 40 with type 1 diabetes. The CDR3 runs from the conserved cysteine through the conserved F or W. D genes are given only for firm matches. Clone size is given for some rows only: seen once, a few or many times, or a class if the clone is expanded.

>TRBJ2-7|TRBV25-1|many|TRBD1
TGTGCCAGCTGGGGGGGGACAGGGGCCTACGAGCAGTACTTC
CASWGGTGAYEQYF
>TRBJ1-2|TRBV2|NA|NA
TGTGCCAGCATTAGGGGGGGATTATCCCCGGGTTATGGCTACACCTTC
CASIRGGLSPGYGYTF
>TRBJ2-3|TRBV10-3|few|TRBD1
TGTGCCATCAGTCCGAGGGGGCAAGATACGCAGTATTTT
CAISPRGQDTQYF
>TRBJ1-6|TRBV4-3|NA|NA
TGCGCCAGCAGCCAGGATCCCCCCTCGAGGGGGAATAATTCACCCCTCCACTTT
CASSQDPPSRGNNSPLHF
>TRBJ1-5|TRBV5-1|NA|TRBD1
TGCGCCAGCAGCTTGACAGGGGGGGATCAGCCCCAGCATTTT
CASSLTGGDQPQHF
>TRBJ2-5|TRBV7-9|NA|TRBD2
TGTGCCAGCACCCCGGTCGCGGGGGGACATGAGACCCAGTACTTC
CASTPVAGGHETQYF
>TRBJ2-1|TRBV2|NA|TRBD2
TGTGCCAGCAGTAGATTGGGACTAGGGTACAATGAGCAGTTCTTC
CASSRLGLGYNEQFF
>TRBJ1-1|TRBV2|few|TRBD1
TGTGCCAGCAGTATCCAGGGGGCAGGGACTGAAGCTTTCTTT
CASSIQGAGTEAFF
>TRBJ2-7|TRBV15|NA|TRBD2
TGTGCCACCGCCAAGAATCCATCGGGCGGGGGGACGTACGAGCAGTACTTC
CATAKNPSGGGTYEQYF
>TRBJ1-6|TRBV2|few|NA
TGTGCCAGCAGTTGGACAACCTATAATTCACCCCTCCACTTT
CASSWTTYNSPLHF
>TRBJ2-7|TRBV15|few|NA
TGTGCCACCAGCGGCCCTAATACAGGTTCCTACGAGCAGTACTTC
CATSGPNTGSYEQYF
>TRBJ2-7|TRBV11-2|NA|TRBD2
TGTGCCAGCAGCTCCTCTTCCCTAGCGGGTCTCGAGCAGTACTTC
CASSSSSLAGLEQYF
>TRBJ2-5|TRBV9|NA|TRBD2
TGTGCCAGCAGCGTAGGGGTAGCGGGGGGACCGACTCAAGAGACCCAGTACTTC
CASSVGVAGGPTQETQYF
>TRBJ2-6|TRBV5-1|NA|TRBD2
TGCGCCAGCAGCCCAAGCGGGGAAGGCTCTGGGGCCAACGTCCTGACTTTC
CASSPSGEGSGANVLTF
>TRBJ2-5|TRBV10-3|few|NA
TGTGCCATCAAAACAGGGAACCAAGAGACCCAGTACTTC
CAIKTGNQETQYF
>TRBJ2-5|TRBV7-2|NA|NA
TGTGCCAGCAGCTCAATGGGCGGGGTGGTCTCGGAGACCCAGTACTTC
CASSSMGGVVSETQYF
>TRBJ1-1|TRBV29-1|few|NA
TGCAGCGTTGAATTCTTAGCGGGGGGCCGCACTGAAGCTTTCTTT
CSVEFLAGGRTEAFF
>TRBJ2-7|TRBV5-1|few|NA
TGCGCCAGCAGCCAAGATCGGCCACAGGGAAGCGAGCAGTACTTC
CASSQDRPQGSEQYF
>TRBJ2-6|TRBV18|few|TRBD1
TGTGCCGGGTCCGGGACAGCTACTCTGGGAGCCAACGTCCTGACTTTC
CAGSGTATLGANVLTF
>TRBJ2-1|TRBV7-2|NA|NA
TGTGCCAGCAGCCGGACACACAAGGTGAACAATGAGCAGTTCTTC
CASSRTHKVNNEQFF